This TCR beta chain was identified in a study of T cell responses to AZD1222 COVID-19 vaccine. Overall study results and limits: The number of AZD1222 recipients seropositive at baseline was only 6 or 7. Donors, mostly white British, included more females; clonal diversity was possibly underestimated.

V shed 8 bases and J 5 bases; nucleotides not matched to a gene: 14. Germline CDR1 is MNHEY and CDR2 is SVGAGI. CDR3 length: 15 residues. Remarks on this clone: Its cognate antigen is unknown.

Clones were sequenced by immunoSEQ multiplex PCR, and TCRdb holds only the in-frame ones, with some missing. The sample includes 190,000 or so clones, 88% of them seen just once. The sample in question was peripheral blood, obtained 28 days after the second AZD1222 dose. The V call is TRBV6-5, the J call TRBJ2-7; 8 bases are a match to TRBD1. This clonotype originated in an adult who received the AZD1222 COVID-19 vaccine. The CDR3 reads CASGLQGAEYNEQYF. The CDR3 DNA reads TGTGCCAGCGGATTGCAGGGGGCGGAATATAACGAGCAGTACTTC.